One and the same sample provided the 18 T cell receptor beta chains below, sequenced in a study of T cells after yellow fever vaccination. Using its own MiXCR run on the 5' RACE reads, TCRdb lists one record per CDR3 protein. This sample carries around 320,000 distinct CDR3 sequences, around 4.3% of them seen once, and the ten largest clones take 15% to 20%. Here the sequenced sample was PBMCs, taken 15 days after the yellow fever booster vaccination. The receptor source for this set is a man aged 18 to 30 who received the YFV17D yellow fever vaccine.

This clonotype occurred many times. The chain employs TRBV7-2 and TRBJ2-7; perhaps TRBD2 as D (6 bases). CDR1 is SGHTA and CDR2 is FQGNSA in the germline V gene. CDR3 length equals 15 residues. Trimming left V 5 bases short and J 3 bases short, with 17 bases between. The CDR3 nucleotides are TGTGCCAGCAGCCCCGGCCCCGGGGGAGACTACGAGCAGTACGTC. Translated: CASSPGPGGDYEQYV.

The genes are TRBV5-6 and TRBJ2-3; D is uncertain. From germline, CDR1 is SGHDT and CDR2 YYEEEE. V shed 4 bases and J shed 9 bases, with 12 bases lying between them. This CDR3 has 12 residues. The CDR3 is CASSPPRATQYF. The CDR3 nucleotides are TGTGCCAGCAGCCCCCCCAGAGCGACGCAGTATTTT.

The chain is built from TRBV2 and TRBJ2-3, with 9 bases lining up with TRBD2. J was trimmed by 7 bases and V by 6 bases; bases with no gene match: 14. This CDR3 is built from 16 residues. Germline CDR1 SNHLY, CDR2 FYNNEI. The CDR3 DNA follows: TGTGCCAGCAGACTTAGCGGGGGCGCAACACAGCATACGCAGTATTTT. Amino acids: CASRLSGGATQHTQYF.

There are many counts of this clonotype. The chain carries TRBV6-1 and TRBJ1-2, with D possibly being TRBD1 (5 bases). The germline gives CDR1 MNHNS, CDR2 SASEGT. Trimming pared 0 bases from V and 7 bases from J, leaving 12 bases between. CDR3 length: 14 residues. Here the CDR3 reads CASSEADTYSGYTF. CDR3 sequence (DNA): TGTGCCAGCAGTGAAGCGGACACTTACAGTGGCTACACCTTC.

There are many counts of this clonotype. J is TRBJ2-3 and V is TRBV4-1; D call uncertain. CDR1 and CDR2 from the germline V gene are MGHRA and YSYEKL. CDR3 size: 14 residues. The V gene lost 5 bases and the J gene lost 4 bases, with 13 bases spanning the gap. The CDR3 bases are TGCGCCAGCAGCGCCCCGGGTGGTCCAGATACGCAGTATTTT. This sequence encodes CASSAPGGPDTQYF.

This clonotype was recorded at least ten times. This chain links TRBV6-6 with TRBJ1-3, with a tentative D call TRBD1 (6 bases). The V end was cut by 6 bases, the J end by 0 bases, with 9 bases between. The CDR3 runs to 14 residues. The germline V gene encodes CDR1 MNHNY and CDR2 SVGAGI (reference sequence). Here the CDR3 reads CASRPGHSGNTIYF. In DNA, the CDR3 is TGTGCCAGCAGGCCGGGACACTCTGGAAACACCATATATTTT.

The CDR3 DNA reads TGTGCCAGCGGGGGAACCTATGAAAAACTGTTTTTT. It encodes CASGGTYEKLFF. The V gene is TRBV12-3 or TRBV12-4, the J gene TRBJ1-4; possible D gene TRBD1, 5 bases. CDR3 size: 12 residues. V was shortened by 8 bases and J by 6 bases, with 10 bases between the two germline ends.

This clonotype has just a few counts. The chain carries TRBV3-1 and TRBJ2-7, with 8 bases that match TRBD1. The CDR3 consists of 17 residues. V shed 0 bases and J 1 base; nucleotides not matched to a gene: 8. The germline CDR1 and CDR2 sequences are LGHDT and YNNKEL (reference sequence). The CDR3 loop is CASSQDISRTGSYEQYF. In DNA form, the CDR3 reads TGTGCCAGCAGCCAAGATATAAGTAGGACAGGGTCCTACGAGCAGTACTTC.

Here the CDR3 reads CATSRPWRTGDLDTGELFF. CDR3 sequence (DNA): TGTGCCACCAGCAGACCCTGGCGGACAGGGGACCTTGACACCGGGGAGCTGTTTTTT. The chain recombines TRBV15 with TRBJ2-2, with 9 nucleotides matching TRBD1. The CDR3 spans 19 residues. Trimming at V came to 2 bases and at J to 3 bases, leaving 13 bases not matched to a gene. Looked up from germline, CDR1 is LNHNV and CDR2 is YYDKDF (reference sequence).

The rearrangement joins TRBV12-3 or TRBV12-4 to TRBJ1-2, with 8 bases identical to TRBD1. The CDR3 runs 14 residues. V lost 2 bases to trimming and J lost 6 bases; unmatched junction nucleotides: 5. The CDR3 nucleotides are TGTGCCAGCAGTTTAACCAGGGGGCTCCATGGCTACACCTTC. Its translation: CASSLTRGLHGYTF.

This clonotype has just a few counts. This chain connects TRBV5-1 to TRBJ1-4; the D is unclear. The length of the CDR3 is 15 residues. CDR1 and CDR2 (germline): SGHRS, YFSETQ. Trimming shortened V by 2 bases and J by 6 bases, and 14 bases separated the two germline ends. The CDR3 reads CASSFSRRADEKLFF. The CDR3 coding sequence is TGCGCCAGCAGCTTCTCTCGGCGAGCGGATGAAAAACTGTTTTTT.

In this sample, this clonotype turned up many times. The chain couples TRBV7-2 to TRBJ1-2; D possibly corresponds to TRBD1 (6 bases). Trimming took 5 bases from V and 6 from J, leaving 13 bases between them. This CDR3 region has 13 residues. Per germline, CDR1 SGHTA and CDR2 FQGNSA. For the CDR3, the DNA is TGTGCCAGCAGCCGTAGGGACACCAATGGCTACACCTTC. This gives the protein CASSRRDTNGYTF.

The gene calls are TRBV6-2 or TRBV6-3 and TRBJ2-3; D unclear. The CDR3 runs 12 residues. V lost 6 bases to trimming and J lost 4 bases, with 8 bases between them. The germline V gene encodes CDR1 MNHEY and CDR2 SVGEGT. CDR3 residues: CASSDLADTQYF. CDR3 coding DNA: TGTGCCAGCAGCGACTTGGCAGATACGCAGTATTTT.

This clonotype appeared a few times. A read error may account for a junction end that differs from germline. This chain links TRBV12-3 or TRBV12-4 with TRBJ1-4; D remains unclear. This CDR3 region has 13 residues. The CDR3 protein is CASSTVPDEKLFF. CDR3 nucleotides: TGTGCCAGCAGTACCGTACCTGATGAAAAGCTGTTTTTT.

This clonotype was picked up many times. V gene TRBV7-3 combines with J gene TRBJ2-1; 9 nucleotides agree with TRBD2. This CDR3 is built from 13 residues. V was clipped by 4 bases and J by 10 bases; unmatched bases: 5. The germline V gene encodes CDR1 SGHTA and CDR2 FQGTGA. This CDR3 reads CASSSSLAGEQFF. The DNA of the CDR3 is TGTGCCAGCAGCTCTTCCCTAGCGGGGGAGCAGTTCTTC.

In its sample, this clonotype was seen a few times. The gene calls are TRBV9 and TRBJ2-7, with D uncertain. Trimming took 4 bases from V and 8 from J, leaving 4 bases between them. This CDR3 is 9 amino acids long. Germline V gene data show CDR1 as SGDLS and CDR2 as YYNGEE. The CDR3 here is CASSPKQYV. CDR3 in DNA: TGTGCCAGCAGCCCAAAGCAGTACGTC.

The chain couples TRBV20-1 to TRBJ1-4, with D hard to call. With 3 bases removed from V and 3 bases from J, the gap between germline ends came to 8 bases. Looked up from germline, CDR1 is DFQATT and CDR2 is SNEGSKA (reference sequence). The CDR3 loop spans 13 amino acids. The CDR3 region has the DNA TGCAGTGCTAGTTGGGGTTCTAATGAAAAACTGTTTTTT. As protein: CSASWGSNEKLFF.

This clonotype was picked up many times. The rearrangement joins TRBV4-1 to TRBJ2-7; tentative D call: TRBD1 (6 bases). V was cut by 0 bases and J by 2 bases, with 8 bases left in between. CDR3 size: 14 residues. Germline V gene sequence: CDR1 MGHRA, CDR2 YSYEKL. The CDR3 region has the DNA TGCGCCAGCAGCCAAGACAGGGGAGCCTACGAGCAGTACGTC. This codes for CASSQDRGAYEQYV.